A single sample is the source of the 18 T cell receptor beta chains below, sequenced in a study of metastatic and nonmetastatic thyroid tumors. TCRdb re-called clones from the PCR reads using MiXCR. The sample carries around 89,000 clones, around 14% recorded once. Nobody among the patients had been given any treatment before thyroid surgery. Sequencing used blood. The receptors come from a female donor with papillary thyroid cancer or a benign thyroid nodule (not recorded which). Some clones in this sample may be carry-over from other donors' samples.

Comment on this clone: A clone one base away is much larger, so this may be a read error. The V call is TRBV5-4, the J call TRBJ2-7; 7 bases line up with TRBD1. V lost 4 bases, J lost 5 bases, and 12 bases stayed unmatched. Germline V lookup: CDR1 SGHNT, CDR2 YYREEE (reference sequence). The CDR3 totals 15 residues. The CDR3 reads CASSLSGTDYHEQYF. DNA for the CDR3: TGTGCCAGCAGCCTGTCCGGGACAGATTACCACGAGCAGTACTTC.

About this clone: This clone may be a read error of a much larger clone one base away. This rearrangement joins TRBV6-7 to TRBJ1-2, with a weak D call TRBD1 (6 bases). TRBV6-7 is flagged as an ORF with uncertain function. Trimming removed 3 bases at V and 8 bases at J, with 19 bases between. CDR3 length: 15 amino acids. This CDR3 is CASSYGRRWGGGYTF. DNA of the CDR3: TGTGCCAGCAGTTATGGGCGCAGGTGGGGGGGCGGCTACACCTTC.

This clone is large. The CDR3 DNA follows: TGTGCCAGCAGTTCATTCAGGGTGAACACTGAAGCTTTCTTT. This gives the protein CASSSFRVNTEAFF. This rearrangement joins TRBV6-2 or TRBV6-3 to TRBJ1-1, with D possibly matching TRBD1 (5 bases). The CDR3 is 14 residues long. Trimming cost V 4 bases and J 0 bases, with 9 bases left between them. CDR1 is MNHEY and CDR2 is SVGEGT in the germline V gene.

Notes on this clone: A much bigger clone sits one base away, suggesting this may be a read error. Different DNA sequences within this sample yield the same CDR3. The J gene is TRBJ2-7, the V gene TRBV5-5; 7 positions agree with TRBD2. V was pared by 4 bases and J by 1 base, with 11 bases of the junction left unmatched. Germline V CDR1 and CDR2: SGHKS, YYEKEE (reference sequence). This CDR3 has 16 residues. The CDR3 DNA follows: TGTGCCAGCAGCCTGACCTCTGGGGGGGATTCCTACGAGCAGTACTTC. It is translated as CASSLTSGGDSYEQYF.

This clone was recorded at least ten times. This CDR3 is also generated by other DNA sequences in the sample. The V call is TRBV30, the J call TRBJ2-2; D is unresolved. The ends were cut back, 1 base at V and 7 bases at J, with 4 bases in the middle. CDR1 is GTSNPN, CDR2 SVGIG, per germline (reference sequence). The CDR3 is made up of 11 amino acids. The CDR3 loop is CAWSAGGELFF. As DNA, the CDR3 is TGTGCCTGGAGTGCGGGCGGGGAGCTGTTTTTT. Combining the CDR3 with reference TRBV30 and TRBJ2-2 gives the whole variable domain SQTIHQWPATLVQPVGSPLSLECTVEGTSNPNLYWYRQAAGRGLQLLFYSVGIGQISSEVPQNLSASRPQDRQFILSSKKLLLSDSGFYLCAWSAGGELFFGEGSRLTVL.

Of note for this clone: A much larger clone differs from this one at a single base, so this may be a read error. J is TRBJ1-2 and V is TRBV29-1; D may be TRBD1 (5 bases). Deletions cut 4 bases from V and 2 bases from J, with 11 bases between. This CDR3 spans 13 amino acids. Germline assignment: CDR1 SQVTM and CDR2 ANQGSEA. The CDR3 spells CSVVGERNYGYTF. The CDR3 DNA sequence: TGCAGCGTTGTGGGGGAGAGGAACTATGGCTACACCTTC. The variable domain in full, completed from reference TRBV29-1 and TRBJ1-2, reads SAVISQKPSRDICQRGTSLTIQCQVDSQVTMMFWYRQQPGQSLTLIATANQGSEATYESGFVIDKFPISRPNLTFSTLTVSNMSPEDSSIYLCSVVGERNYGYTFGSGTRLTVV.

The table lists this clone with many counts. The J gene is TRBJ2-1, the V gene TRBV5-8, with 7 bases fitting TRBD2. The J segment lost 0 bases and the V segment lost 4 bases, leaving 4 bases of the junction unmatched. The CDR3 runs 15 residues. CDR1 and CDR2 from the germline V gene are SGHTS and YDEGEE. CDR3 protein: CASSPGGVSYNEQFF. The CDR3 nucleotides are TGTGCCAGCAGCCCGGGGGGTGTCTCCTACAATGAGCAGTTCTTC.

This clone has a count of ten or more. V and J are TRBV6-1 and TRBJ2-7, with D unresolved. V was pared by 10 bases and J by 7 bases, with 20 bases between. The CDR3 sequence is 13 residues long. Germline V gene sequence: CDR1 MNHNS, CDR2 SASEGT. The CDR3 sequence: CATEGRVGWEQYF. CDR3 nucleotide sequence: TGTGCCACCGAAGGTCGAGTGGGTTGGGAGCAGTACTTC.

This clone was recorded at least ten times. This chain links TRBV4-1 with TRBJ2-7, with a tentative D call TRBD2 (5 bases). This CDR3 has 15 residues. Germline V lookup: CDR1 MGHRA, CDR2 YSYEKL. V lost 0 bases and J 3 bases, leaving 12 bases between the germline ends. The CDR3 spells CASSQDSAEDYEQYF. In nucleotides, the CDR3 is TGCGCCAGCAGCCAAGACTCCGCGGAGGACTACGAGCAGTACTTC.

The rearrangement joins TRBV2 to TRBJ2-7; TRBD2 is a possible D gene (6 bases). Trimming took off 6 bases at V and 2 bases at J, with 17 bases between the two ends. Per the germline V gene, CDR1 is SNHLY and CDR2 is FYNNEI. This CDR3 contains 15 residues. This CDR3 reads CASRLLAGNPYEQYF. In nucleotides, the CDR3 is TGTGCCAGCAGGTTACTAGCAGGGAACCCCTACGAGCAGTACTTC.

This clone has just a few counts. V is TRBV4-1 and J is TRBJ2-5, with 9 bases that match TRBD1. CDR3 size: 15 residues. The V segment lost 6 bases and the J segment 4 bases; nucleotides outside the gene matches: 9. CDR1 and CDR2 (germline): MGHRA, YSYEKL. CDR3 DNA sequence: TGCGCCAGCAGGGGTCCCAGACAGGGGGTAGAGACCCAGTACTTC. This translates into CASRGPRQGVETQYF.

This clone was seen at least ten times. The chain links TRBV10-3 to TRBJ2-7; 13 bases are a match to TRBD2. Trimming removed 6 bases from V and 4 bases from J; junction bases left unmatched: 6. Per the germline V gene, CDR1 is ENHRY and CDR2 is SYGVKD. The CDR3 is 15 residues long. The CDR3 here is CAIRRTSGGLYEQYF. The DNA of the CDR3 is TGTGCCATCAGGCGGACTAGCGGGGGTCTTTACGAGCAGTACTTC.

This clone was observed at least ten times. J is TRBJ2-1 and V is TRBV28; D tentatively reads TRBD1 or TRBD2 (7 bases each). Trimming took off 4 bases at V and 4 bases at J, with 14 bases between the two ends. CDR1 and CDR2 (germline): MDHEN, SYDVKM. The CDR3 contains 15 residues. For the CDR3, the DNA is TGTGCCAGCAGTTCAGGGGGGGAGGGATACAATGAGCAGTTCTTC. It translates to CASSSGGEGYNEQFF.

This clone was recorded many times. V and J are TRBV18 and TRBJ2-2; a possible D gene is TRBD1 (5 bases). Germline CDR1 is KGHSH and CDR2 is LQKENI. Between the trimmed V and J ends, which lost 8 bases and 3 bases, there was a span of 13 bases. This CDR3 has 14 amino acids. The CDR3 bases are TGTGCCAGCGGGGCGGAACCGGACACCGGGGAGCTGTTTTTT. Translated: CASGAEPDTGELFF. Drawing the rest from reference TRBV18 and TRBJ2-2, the complete variable domain is NAGVMQNPRHLVRRRGQEARLRCSPMKGHSHVYWYRQLPEEGLKFMVYLQKENIIDESGMPKERFSAEFPKEGPSILRIQQVVRGDSAAYFCASGAEPDTGELFFGEGSRLTVL.

This clone was detected many times. The chain recombines TRBV27 with TRBJ1-6; D gene uncertain. The CDR3 totals 16 residues. Germline lookup yields CDR1 MNHEY and CDR2 SMNVEV (reference sequence). The V end was cut by 4 bases, the J end by 9 bases, with 19 bases between. The CDR3, as DNA: TGTGCCAGCAGTTCCAACGGGGTGCACAGAGGTTCACCCCTCCACTTT. Protein: CASSSNGVHRGSPLHF.

Many counts were recorded for this clone. The chain carries TRBV20-1 and TRBJ2-1, with 10 bases aligning to TRBD2. Losses at the gene ends were 0 bases for V and 4 bases for J; bases not matched to a gene: 6. The CDR3 runs 16 residues. CDR1 and CDR2 from the germline V gene are DFQATT and SNEGSKA (reference sequence). The CDR3 loop is CSARDRETSGYNEQFF. In nucleotides, the CDR3 is TGCAGTGCTAGAGATCGCGAGACTAGCGGGTACAATGAGCAGTTCTTC.

This clone is a singleton in its sample. The rearrangement links TRBV4-2 to TRBJ2-1; 7 nucleotides align to TRBD2. This CDR3 is built from 16 residues. CDR1 and CDR2 (germline): LGHNA, YNFKEQ. V lost 0 bases, J lost 9 bases, and 11 bases stayed unmatched. As DNA, the CDR3 is TGTGCCAGCAGCCAAGAAACTATCGGGGGGACGGGTGAGCAGTTCTTC. Protein product: CASSQETIGGTGEQFF.

In its sample, this clone was seen many times. Different DNA sequences within this sample yield the same CDR3. The chain uses TRBV5-1 and TRBJ2-1; D possibly corresponds to TRBD2 (7 bases). The germline V gene encodes CDR1 SGHRS and CDR2 YFSETQ. V was pared by 2 bases and J by 9 bases, with 24 bases between. The CDR3 consists of 17 residues. The CDR3 DNA sequence: TGCGCCAGCAGCTTTAACCCCACTAGTGGGGGGGCGGTTGAGCAGTTCTTC. Translating it yields CASSFNPTSGGAVEQFF.